The TCR beta chain under discussion was sequenced for a study of control samples from healthy donors and cancer patients. The assay was immunoSEQ multiplex PCR, and TCRdb's table has in-frame clones only and misses some. The data show approximately 72,000 clones, approximately 91% seen once. Germline CDR1 and CDR2: LNHNV and YYDKDF (reference sequence). CDR3 length: 13 residues. The V end lost 3 bases, the J end lost 4 bases, and 7 bases lay between the germline ends. J is TRBJ1-5 and V is TRBV15; D is undetermined. The sequence was collected from a man in his fifties or sixties in good health. Sequencing was done on a sample of blood. The CDR3 protein is CATSSVLNQPQHF. The CDR3, as DNA: TGTGCCACCAGCAGCGTTCTTAATCAGCCCCAGCATTTT.